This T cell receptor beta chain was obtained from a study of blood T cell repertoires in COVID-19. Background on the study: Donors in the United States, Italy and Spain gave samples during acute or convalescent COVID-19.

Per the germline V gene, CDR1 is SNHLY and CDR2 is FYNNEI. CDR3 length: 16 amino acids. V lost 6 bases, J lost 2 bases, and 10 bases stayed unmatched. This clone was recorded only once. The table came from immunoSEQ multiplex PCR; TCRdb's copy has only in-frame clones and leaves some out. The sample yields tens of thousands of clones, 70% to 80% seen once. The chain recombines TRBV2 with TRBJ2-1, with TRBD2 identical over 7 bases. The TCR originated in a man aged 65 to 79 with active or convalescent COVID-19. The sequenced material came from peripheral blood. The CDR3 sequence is CASSGRGGIPYNEQFF. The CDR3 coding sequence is TGTGCCAGCAGCGGGCGCGGGGGAATTCCCTACAATGAGCAGTTCTTC.